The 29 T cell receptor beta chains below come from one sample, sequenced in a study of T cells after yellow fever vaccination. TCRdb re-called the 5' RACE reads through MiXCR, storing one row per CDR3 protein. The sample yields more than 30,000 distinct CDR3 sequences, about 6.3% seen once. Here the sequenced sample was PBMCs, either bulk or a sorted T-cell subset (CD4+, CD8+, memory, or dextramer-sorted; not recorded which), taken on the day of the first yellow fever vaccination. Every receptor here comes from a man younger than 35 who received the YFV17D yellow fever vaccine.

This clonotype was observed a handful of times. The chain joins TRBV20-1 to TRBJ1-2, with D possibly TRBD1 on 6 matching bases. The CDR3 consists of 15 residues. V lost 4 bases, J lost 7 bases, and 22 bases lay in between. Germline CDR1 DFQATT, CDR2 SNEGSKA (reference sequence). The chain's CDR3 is CSANREGTGNAGYTF. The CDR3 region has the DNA TGCAGTGCTAACAGAGAGGGTACAGGGAACGCTGGCTACACCTTC.

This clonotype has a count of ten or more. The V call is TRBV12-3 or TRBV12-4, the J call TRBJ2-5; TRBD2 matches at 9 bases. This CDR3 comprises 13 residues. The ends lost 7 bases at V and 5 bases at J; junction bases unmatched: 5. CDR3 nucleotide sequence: TGTGCCAGCAACCGGCTAGCGGGGGAGACCCAGTACTTC. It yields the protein CASNRLAGETQYF.

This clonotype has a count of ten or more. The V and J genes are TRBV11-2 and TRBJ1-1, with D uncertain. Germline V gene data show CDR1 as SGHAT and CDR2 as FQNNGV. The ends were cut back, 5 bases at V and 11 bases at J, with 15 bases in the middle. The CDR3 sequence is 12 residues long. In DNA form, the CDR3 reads TGTGCCAGCAGCGCAACCGGGTTTAGGGCTTTCTTT. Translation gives CASSATGFRAFF.

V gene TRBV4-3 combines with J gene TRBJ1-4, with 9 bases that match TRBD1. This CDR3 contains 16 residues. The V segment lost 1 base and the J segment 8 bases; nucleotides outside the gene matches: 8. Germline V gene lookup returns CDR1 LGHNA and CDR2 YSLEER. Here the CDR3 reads CASSQGVGQGSEKLFF. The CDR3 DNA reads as TGCGCCAGCAGCCAAGGTGTGGGACAGGGAAGCGAAAAACTGTTTTTT.

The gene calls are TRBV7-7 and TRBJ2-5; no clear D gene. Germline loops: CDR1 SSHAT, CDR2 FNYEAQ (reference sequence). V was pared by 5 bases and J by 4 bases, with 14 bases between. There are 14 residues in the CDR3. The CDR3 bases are TGTGCCAGCAGCGTGCGTCTAGTTGGAGAGACCCAGTACTTC. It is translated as CASSVRLVGETQYF.

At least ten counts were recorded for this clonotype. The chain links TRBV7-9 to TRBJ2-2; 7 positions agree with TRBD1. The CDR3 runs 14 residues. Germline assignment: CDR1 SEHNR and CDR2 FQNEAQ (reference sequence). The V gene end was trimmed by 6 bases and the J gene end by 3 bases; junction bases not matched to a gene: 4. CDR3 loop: CASSYDRDTGELFF. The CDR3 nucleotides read TGTGCCAGCAGTTACGACAGGGACACCGGGGAGCTGTTTTTT.

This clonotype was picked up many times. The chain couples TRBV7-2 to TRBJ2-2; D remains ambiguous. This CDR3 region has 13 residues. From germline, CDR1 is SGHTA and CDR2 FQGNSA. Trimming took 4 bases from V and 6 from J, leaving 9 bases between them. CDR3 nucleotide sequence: TGTGCCAGCAGCTCGGACCTGGCCGGGGAGCTGTTTTTT. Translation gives CASSSDLAGELFF.

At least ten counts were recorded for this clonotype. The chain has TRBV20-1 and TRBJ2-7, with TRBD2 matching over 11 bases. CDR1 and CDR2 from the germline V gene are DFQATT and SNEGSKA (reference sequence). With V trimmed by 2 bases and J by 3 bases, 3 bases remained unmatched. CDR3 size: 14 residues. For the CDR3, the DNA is TGCAGTGCTAGATTAGCGGGGGGGTACTACGAGCAGTACGTC. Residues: CSARLAGGYYEQYV.

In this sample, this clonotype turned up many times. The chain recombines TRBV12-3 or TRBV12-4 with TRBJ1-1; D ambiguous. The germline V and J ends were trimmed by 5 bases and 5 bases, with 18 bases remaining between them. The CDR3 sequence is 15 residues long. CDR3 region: CASSLPFGFGTEAFF. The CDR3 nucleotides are TGTGCCAGCAGTCTGCCGTTTGGGTTCGGGACTGAAGCTTTCTTT.

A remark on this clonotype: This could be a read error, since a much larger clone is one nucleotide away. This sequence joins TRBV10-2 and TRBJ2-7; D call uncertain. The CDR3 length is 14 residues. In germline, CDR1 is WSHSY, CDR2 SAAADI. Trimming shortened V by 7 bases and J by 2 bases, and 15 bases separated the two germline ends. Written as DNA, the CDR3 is TGCGCCAGCAATACCGGATCTCAAGCCTACGAGCAGTACTTC. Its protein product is CASNTGSQAYEQYF.

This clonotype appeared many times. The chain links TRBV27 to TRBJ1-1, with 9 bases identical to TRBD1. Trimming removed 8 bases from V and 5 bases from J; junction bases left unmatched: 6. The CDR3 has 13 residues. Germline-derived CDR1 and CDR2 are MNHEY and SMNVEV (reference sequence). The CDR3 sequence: CASRGTGKTEAFF. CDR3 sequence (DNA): TGTGCCAGCCGGGGGACAGGGAAGACTGAAGCTTTCTTT.

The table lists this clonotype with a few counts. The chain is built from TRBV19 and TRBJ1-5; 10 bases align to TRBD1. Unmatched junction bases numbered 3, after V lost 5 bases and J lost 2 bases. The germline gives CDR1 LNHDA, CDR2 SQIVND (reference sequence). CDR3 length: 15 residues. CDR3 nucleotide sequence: TGTGCCAGTAGTCGGACAGGGGGAGGCAATCAGCCCCAGCATTTT. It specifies CASSRTGGGNQPQHF. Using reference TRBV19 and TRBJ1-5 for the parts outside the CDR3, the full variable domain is DGGITQSPKYLFRKEGQNVTLSCEQNLNHDAMYWYRQDPGQGLRLIYYSQIVNDFQKGDIAEGYSVSREKKESFPLTVTSAQKNPTAFYLCASSRTGGGNQPQHFGDGTRLSIL.

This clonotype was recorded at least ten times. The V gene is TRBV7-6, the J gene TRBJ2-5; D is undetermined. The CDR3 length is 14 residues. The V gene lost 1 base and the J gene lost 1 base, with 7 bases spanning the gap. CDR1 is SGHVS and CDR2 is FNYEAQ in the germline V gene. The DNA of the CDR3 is TGTGCCAGCAGCTTAGTTAAAGGCCAAGAGACCCAGTACTTC. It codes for CASSLVKGQETQYF.

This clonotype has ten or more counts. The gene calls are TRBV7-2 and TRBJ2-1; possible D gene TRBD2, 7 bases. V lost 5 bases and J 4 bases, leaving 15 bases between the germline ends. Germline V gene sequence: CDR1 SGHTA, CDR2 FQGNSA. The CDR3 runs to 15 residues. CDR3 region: CASSQRGGRYNEQFF. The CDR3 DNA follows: TGTGCCAGCAGCCAAAGGGGGGGAAGATACAATGAGCAGTTCTTC. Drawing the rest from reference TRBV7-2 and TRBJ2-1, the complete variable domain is GAGVSQSPSNKVTEKGKDVELRCDPISGHTALYWYRQSLGQGLEFLIYFQGNSAPDKSGLPSDRFSAERTGGSVSTLTIQRTQQEDSAVYLCASSQRGGRYNEQFFGPGTRLTVL.

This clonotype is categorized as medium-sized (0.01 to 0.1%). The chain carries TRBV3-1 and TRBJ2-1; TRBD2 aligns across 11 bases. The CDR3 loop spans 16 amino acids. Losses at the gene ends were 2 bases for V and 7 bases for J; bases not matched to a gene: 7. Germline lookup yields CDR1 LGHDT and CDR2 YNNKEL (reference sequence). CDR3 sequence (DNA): TGTGCCAGCAGCCAATTAGCGGGGGGGCGTAGGAATGAGCAGTTCTTC. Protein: CASSQLAGGRRNEQFF.

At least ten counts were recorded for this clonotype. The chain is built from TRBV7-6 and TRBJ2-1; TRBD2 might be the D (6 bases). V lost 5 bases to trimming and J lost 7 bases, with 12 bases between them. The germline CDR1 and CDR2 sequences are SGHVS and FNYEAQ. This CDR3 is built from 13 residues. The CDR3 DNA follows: TGTGCCAGCAGCGCCGGGACTCAAAATGAGCAGTTCTTC. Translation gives CASSAGTQNEQFF.

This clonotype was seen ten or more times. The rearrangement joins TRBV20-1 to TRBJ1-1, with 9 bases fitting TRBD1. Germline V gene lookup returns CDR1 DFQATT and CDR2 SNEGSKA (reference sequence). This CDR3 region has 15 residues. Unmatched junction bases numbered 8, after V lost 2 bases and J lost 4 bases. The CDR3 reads CSARNGDREVTEAFF. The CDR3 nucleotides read TGCAGTGCTAGAAATGGGGACAGGGAGGTCACTGAAGCTTTCTTT.

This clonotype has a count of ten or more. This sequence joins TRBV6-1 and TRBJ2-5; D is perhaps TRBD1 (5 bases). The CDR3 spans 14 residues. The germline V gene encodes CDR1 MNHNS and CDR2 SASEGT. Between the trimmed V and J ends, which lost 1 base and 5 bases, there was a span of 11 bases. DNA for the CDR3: TGTGCCAGCAGTGAAGTGACAGCGACTGAGACCCAGTACTTC. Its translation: CASSEVTATETQYF.

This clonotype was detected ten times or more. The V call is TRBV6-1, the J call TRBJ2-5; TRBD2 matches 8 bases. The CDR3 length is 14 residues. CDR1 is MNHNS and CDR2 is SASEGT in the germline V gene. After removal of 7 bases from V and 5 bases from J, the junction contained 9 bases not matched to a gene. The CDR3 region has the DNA TGTGCCAGCACCGACAGCGGGGGCCGTGAGACCCAGTACTTC. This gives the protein CASTDSGGRETQYF.

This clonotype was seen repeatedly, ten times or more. The CDR3 nucleotides are TGTGCCAGCAGCGTTAGCGGGGGGTACAATGAGCAGTTCTTC. It yields the protein CASSVSGGYNEQFF. V usage is TRBV9 and J usage is TRBJ2-1, with 10 positions matching TRBD2. The CDR3 extends over 14 amino acids. CDR1 and CDR2 (germline): SGDLS, YYNGEE. V was pared by 2 bases and J by 4 bases, with 0 bases of the junction left unmatched.

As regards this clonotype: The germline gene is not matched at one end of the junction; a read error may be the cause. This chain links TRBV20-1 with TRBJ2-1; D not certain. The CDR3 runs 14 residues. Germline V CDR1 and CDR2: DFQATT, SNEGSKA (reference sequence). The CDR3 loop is CSASRVPSDNEQFF. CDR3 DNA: TGCAGTGCTTCTCGGGTGCCCTCCGACAATGAGCAGTTCTTC.

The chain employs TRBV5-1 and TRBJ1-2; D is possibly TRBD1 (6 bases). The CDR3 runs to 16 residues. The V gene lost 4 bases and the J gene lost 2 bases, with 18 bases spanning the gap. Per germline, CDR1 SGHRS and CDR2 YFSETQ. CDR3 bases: TGCGCCAGCAGCCCCGATAGGTCAGGGGTAAACTATGGCTACACCTTC. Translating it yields CASSPDRSGVNYGYTF.

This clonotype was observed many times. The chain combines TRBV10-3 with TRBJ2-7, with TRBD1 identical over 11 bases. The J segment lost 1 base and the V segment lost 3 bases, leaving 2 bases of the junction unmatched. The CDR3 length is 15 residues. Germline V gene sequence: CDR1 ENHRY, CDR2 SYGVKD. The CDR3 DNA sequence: TGTGCCATCAGTGAAGGACAGGGGGCTTCCTACGAGCAGTACGTC. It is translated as CAISEGQGASYEQYV.

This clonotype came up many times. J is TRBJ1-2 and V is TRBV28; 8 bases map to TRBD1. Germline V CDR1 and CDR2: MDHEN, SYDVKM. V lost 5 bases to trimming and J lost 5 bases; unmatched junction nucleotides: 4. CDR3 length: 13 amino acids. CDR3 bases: TGTGCCAGCAGTCAGCGGACAGGGTATGGCTACACCTTC. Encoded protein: CASSQRTGYGYTF.

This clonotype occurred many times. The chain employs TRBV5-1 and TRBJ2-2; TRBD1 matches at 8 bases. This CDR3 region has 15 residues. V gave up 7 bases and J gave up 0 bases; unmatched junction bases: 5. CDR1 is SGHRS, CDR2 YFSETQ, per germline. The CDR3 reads CASRRTGTNTGELFF. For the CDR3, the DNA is TGCGCCAGCCGCCGGACAGGGACGAACACCGGGGAGCTGTTTTTT.

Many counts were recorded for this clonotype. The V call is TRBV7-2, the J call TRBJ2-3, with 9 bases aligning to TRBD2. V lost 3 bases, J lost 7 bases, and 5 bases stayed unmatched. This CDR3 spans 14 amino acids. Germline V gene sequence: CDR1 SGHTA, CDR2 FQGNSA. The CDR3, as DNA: TGTGCCAGCAGCTTTAGCGGGGGTTGGTATACGCAGTATTTT. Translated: CASSFSGGWYTQYF. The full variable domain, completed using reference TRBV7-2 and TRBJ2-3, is GAGVSQSPSNKVTEKGKDVELRCDPISGHTALYWYRQSLGQGLEFLIYFQGNSAPDKSGLPSDRFSAERTGGSVSTLTIQRTQQEDSAVYLCASSFSGGWYTQYFGPGTRLTVL.

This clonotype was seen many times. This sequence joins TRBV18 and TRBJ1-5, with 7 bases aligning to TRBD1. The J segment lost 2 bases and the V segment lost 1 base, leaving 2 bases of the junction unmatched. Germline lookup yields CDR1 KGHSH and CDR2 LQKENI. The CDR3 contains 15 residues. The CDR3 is CASSPQGAGNQPQHF. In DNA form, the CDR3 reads TGTGCCAGCTCACCACAGGGGGCTGGCAATCAGCCCCAGCATTTT. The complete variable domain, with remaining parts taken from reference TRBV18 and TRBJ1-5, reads NAGVMQNPRHLVRRRGQEARLRCSPMKGHSHVYWYRQLPEEGLKFMVYLQKENIIDESGMPKERFSAEFPKEGPSILRIQQVVRGDSAAYFCASSPQGAGNQPQHFGDGTRLSIL.

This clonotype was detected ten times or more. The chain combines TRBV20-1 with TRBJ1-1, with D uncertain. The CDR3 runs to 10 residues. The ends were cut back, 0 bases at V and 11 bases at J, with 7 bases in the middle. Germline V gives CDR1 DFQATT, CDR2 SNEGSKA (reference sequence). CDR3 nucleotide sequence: TGCAGTGCTAGAGATCTTAGGGCTTTCTTT. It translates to CSARDLRAFF.

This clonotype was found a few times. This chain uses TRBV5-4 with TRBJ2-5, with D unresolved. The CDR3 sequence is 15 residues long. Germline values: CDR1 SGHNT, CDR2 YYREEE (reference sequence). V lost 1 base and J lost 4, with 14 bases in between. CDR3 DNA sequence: TGTGCCAGCAGCTTGAAGACGGGCGATCGAGAGACCCAGTACTTC. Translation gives CASSLKTGDRETQYF.